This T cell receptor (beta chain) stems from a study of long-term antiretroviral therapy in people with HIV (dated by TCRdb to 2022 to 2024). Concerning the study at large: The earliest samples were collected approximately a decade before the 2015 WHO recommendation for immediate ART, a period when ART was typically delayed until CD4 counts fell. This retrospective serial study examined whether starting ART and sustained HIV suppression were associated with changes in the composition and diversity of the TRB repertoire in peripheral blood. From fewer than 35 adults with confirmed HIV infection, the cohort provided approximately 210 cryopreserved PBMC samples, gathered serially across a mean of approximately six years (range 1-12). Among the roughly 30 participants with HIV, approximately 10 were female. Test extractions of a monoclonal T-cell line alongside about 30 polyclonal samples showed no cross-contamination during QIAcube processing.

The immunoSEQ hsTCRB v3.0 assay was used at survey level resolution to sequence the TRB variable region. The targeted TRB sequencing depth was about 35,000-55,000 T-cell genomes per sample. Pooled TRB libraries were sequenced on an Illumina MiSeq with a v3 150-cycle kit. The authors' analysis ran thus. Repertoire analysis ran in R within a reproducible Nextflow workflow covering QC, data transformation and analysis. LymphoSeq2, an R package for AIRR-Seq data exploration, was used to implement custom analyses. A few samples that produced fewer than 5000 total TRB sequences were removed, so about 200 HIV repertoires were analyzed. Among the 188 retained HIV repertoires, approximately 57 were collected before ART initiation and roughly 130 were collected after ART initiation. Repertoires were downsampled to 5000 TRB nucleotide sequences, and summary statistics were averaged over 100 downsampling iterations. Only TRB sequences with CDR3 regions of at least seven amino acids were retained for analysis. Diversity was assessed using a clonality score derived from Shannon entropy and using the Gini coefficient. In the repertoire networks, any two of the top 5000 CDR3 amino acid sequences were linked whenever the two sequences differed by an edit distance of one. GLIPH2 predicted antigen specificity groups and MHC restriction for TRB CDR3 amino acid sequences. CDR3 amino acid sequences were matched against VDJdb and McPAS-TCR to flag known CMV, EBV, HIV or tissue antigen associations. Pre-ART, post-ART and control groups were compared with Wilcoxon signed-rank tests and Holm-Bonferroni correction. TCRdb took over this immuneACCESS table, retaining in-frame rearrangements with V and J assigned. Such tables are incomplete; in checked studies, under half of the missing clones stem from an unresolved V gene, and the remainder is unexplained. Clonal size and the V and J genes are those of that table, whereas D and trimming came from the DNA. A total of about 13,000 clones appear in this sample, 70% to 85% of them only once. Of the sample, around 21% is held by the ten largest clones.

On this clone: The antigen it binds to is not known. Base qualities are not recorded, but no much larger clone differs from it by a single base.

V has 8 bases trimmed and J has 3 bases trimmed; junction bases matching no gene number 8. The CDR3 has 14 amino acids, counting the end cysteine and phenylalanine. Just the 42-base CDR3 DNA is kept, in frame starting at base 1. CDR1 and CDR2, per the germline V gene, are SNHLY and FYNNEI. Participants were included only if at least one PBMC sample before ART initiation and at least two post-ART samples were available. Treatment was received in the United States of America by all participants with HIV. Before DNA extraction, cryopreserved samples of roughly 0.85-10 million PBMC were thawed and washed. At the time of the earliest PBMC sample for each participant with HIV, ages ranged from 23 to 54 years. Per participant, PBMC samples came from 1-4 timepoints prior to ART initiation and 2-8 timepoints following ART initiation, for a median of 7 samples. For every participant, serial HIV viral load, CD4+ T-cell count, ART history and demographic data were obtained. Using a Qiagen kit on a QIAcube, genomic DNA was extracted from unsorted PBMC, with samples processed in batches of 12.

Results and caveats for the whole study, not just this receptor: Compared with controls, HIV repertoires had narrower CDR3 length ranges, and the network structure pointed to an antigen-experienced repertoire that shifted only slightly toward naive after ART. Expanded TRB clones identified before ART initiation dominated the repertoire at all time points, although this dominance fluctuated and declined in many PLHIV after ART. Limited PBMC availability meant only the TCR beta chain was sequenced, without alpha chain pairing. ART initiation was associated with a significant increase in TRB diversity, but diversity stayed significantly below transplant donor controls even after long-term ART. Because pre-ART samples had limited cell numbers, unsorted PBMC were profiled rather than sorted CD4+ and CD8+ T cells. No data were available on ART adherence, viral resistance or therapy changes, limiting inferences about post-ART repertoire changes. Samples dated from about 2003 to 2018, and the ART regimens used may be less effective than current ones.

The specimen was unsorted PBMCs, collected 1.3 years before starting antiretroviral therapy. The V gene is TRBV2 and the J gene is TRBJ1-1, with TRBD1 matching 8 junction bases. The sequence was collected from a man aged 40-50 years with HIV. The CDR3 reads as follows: CASWDGQGYTEAFF. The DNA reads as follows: TGTGCCAGCTGGGACGGACAGGGCTACACTGAAGCTTTCTTT.